The T cell receptor beta chain under discussion was sequenced for a study of cytomegalovirus exposure and HLA in healthy donors. PCR employed 60 Vbeta and 13 Jbeta primers. The table came from immunoSEQ multiplex PCR; TCRdb's copy has only in-frame clones and leaves some out. The repertoire holds approximately 120,000 clones, with 73% as singletons. As regards this clone: Its target is not known.

Whole-study results and caveats: In vitro assays verified that a few CMV-associated chains recognized CMV antigens specifically. In a later analysis, specific HLA alleles were associated with approximately 17,000 TCR beta sequences at a 0.05 false discovery rate. With DRB1 most and HLA-C fewest, TCR association rates differed between HLA loci in a later analysis. It was assumed in the presence/absence analyses that sequencing depth was roughly uniform across donors.

The specimen sequenced was PBMCs. This sequence was found in a man in his 60s in good health and CMV-seropositive.

CDR3 DNA sequence: TGTGCCTGGAGGGTAGGAGGGGTTGAAAAACTGTTTTTT. It translates to CAWRVGGVEKLFF. This chain joins TRBV30 and TRBJ1-4, with a weak D call TRBD1 (5 bases). This CDR3 is built from 13 residues. Between the trimmed V and J ends, which lost 3 bases and 7 bases, there was a span of 12 bases. Germline V lookup: CDR1 GTSNPN, CDR2 SVGIG (reference sequence).